A single sample is the source of the 5 T cell receptor beta chains below, sequenced in a study of T cells in narcolepsy. Sequencing was performed with immunoSEQ multiplex PCR; in TCRdb, only in-frame clones are kept and a portion is missing. The sample yields around 31,000 clones, around four fifths seen once. The specimen sequenced was CD45RA- memory CD4+ T cells from PBMCs. The receptors here all came from a human donor with narcolepsy.

In its sample, this clone ranks as medium-sized (0.01 to 0.1%). The rearrangement uses TRBV7-9 and TRBJ2-2, with D unresolved. The CDR3 totals 13 residues. Germline V gene sequence: CDR1 SEHNR, CDR2 FQNEAQ (reference sequence). Trimming cost V 5 bases and J 2 bases, with 6 bases left between them. The CDR3 spells CASSRLNTGELFF. For the CDR3, the DNA is TGTGCCAGCAGCCGGTTAAACACCGGGGAGCTGTTTTTT.

DNA for the CDR3: TGTGCCAGCAGTAAAGGTCAGGAATTCTCTGGAAACACCATATATTTT. Amino acid sequence: CASSKGQEFSGNTIYF. The V call is TRBV6-1, the J call TRBJ1-3; D call uncertain. The germline CDR1 and CDR2 sequences are MNHNS and SASEGT. Trimming shortened V by 5 bases and J by 0 bases, and 14 bases separated the two germline ends. The CDR3 length is 16 residues.

The sample holds one count of this clone. The J gene is TRBJ2-7, the V gene TRBV5-1, with D perhaps being TRBD1 or TRBD2 (5 bases each). The germline V gene encodes CDR1 SGHRS and CDR2 YFSETQ. The CDR3 runs 13 residues. V lost 7 bases and J 4 bases, leaving 15 bases between the germline ends. CDR3 region: CASRRDGGYEQYF. CDR3 nucleotide sequence: TGCGCCAGCCGCAGGGACGGCGGGTACGAGCAGTACTTC. The whole variable domain, remainder taken from reference TRBV5-1 and TRBJ2-7, is KAGVTQTPRYLIKTRGQQVTLSCSPISGHRSVSWYQQTPGQGLQFLFEYFSETQRNKGNFPGRFSGRQFSNSRSEMNVSTLELGDSALYLCASRRDGGYEQYFGPGTRLTVT.

V gene TRBV10-3 combines with J gene TRBJ2-2; D is perhaps TRBD1 or TRBD2 (6 bases each). V lost 6 bases to trimming and J lost 4 bases, with 15 bases between them. The CDR3 spans 15 residues. Germline V gives CDR1 ENHRY, CDR2 SYGVKD. CDR3 nucleotides: TGTGCCATCAGGGGGGGCTTTACCGGCACCGGGGAGCTGTTTTTT. It encodes CAIRGGFTGTGELFF.

This clone turned up a few times. The chain couples TRBV2 to TRBJ1-1, with 8 bases matching TRBD1. The germline V gene has CDR1 SNHLY and CDR2 FYNNEI. V trimming: 7 bases; J trimming: 5 bases; junction bases outside the gene matches: 9. This CDR3 contains 14 residues. The CDR3 coding sequence is TGTGCCAGCACCGAACAGGGGGTGCGTACTGAAGCTTTCTTT. Residues: CASTEQGVRTEAFF.